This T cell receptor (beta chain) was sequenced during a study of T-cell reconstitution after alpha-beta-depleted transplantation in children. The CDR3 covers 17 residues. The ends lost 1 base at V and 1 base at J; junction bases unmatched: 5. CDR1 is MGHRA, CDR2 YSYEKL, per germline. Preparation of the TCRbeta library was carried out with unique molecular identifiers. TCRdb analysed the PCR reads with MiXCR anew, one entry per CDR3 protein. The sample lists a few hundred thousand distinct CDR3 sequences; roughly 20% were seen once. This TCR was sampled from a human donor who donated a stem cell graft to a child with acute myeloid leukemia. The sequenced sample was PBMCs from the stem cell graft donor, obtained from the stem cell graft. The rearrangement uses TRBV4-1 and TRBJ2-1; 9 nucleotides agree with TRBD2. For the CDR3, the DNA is TGCGCCAGCAGCCAAGTCTCCACTAGCGGGTCCTACAATGAGCAGTTCTTC. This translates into CASSQVSTSGSYNEQFF.